The 8 T cell receptor beta chains below all came from one sample that was sequenced in a study of blood T cell repertoires in COVID-19. TCRdb's copy holds only in-frame clones and misses some; the assay was immunoSEQ multiplex PCR. The table shows around 360,000 clones, with 87% occurring only once. The specimen sequenced was PBMCs or T cells enriched from blood (not recorded which). The receptors originated from a woman younger than 45 who had recovered from COVID-19.

A single count supports this clone. The rearrangement uses TRBV9 and TRBJ1-6; 7 bases agree with TRBD1. Trimming at V came to 4 bases and at J to 7 bases, leaving 8 bases not matched to a gene. Germline V gene sequence: CDR1 SGDLS, CDR2 YYNGEE. The CDR3 covers 15 residues. The DNA for the CDR3 is TGTGCCAGCAGCCCCAGGGACAGTGCCAATTCACCCCTCCACTTT. Protein: CASSPRDSANSPLHF.

The rearrangement uses TRBV6-6 and TRBJ1-6, with a tentative D call TRBD1 (5 bases). CDR3 length: 14 residues. Per the germline V gene, CDR1 is MNHNY and CDR2 is SVGAGI (reference sequence). Trimming stripped 6 bases from V and 7 bases from J, with 13 bases between. CDR3 in DNA: TGTGCCAGCAGAGTTCGGGGGGACAATTCACCCCTCCACTTT. Its translation: CASRVRGDNSPLHF.

This clone was observed once. CDR3 in amino acids: CASSSGGMNTEAFF. As DNA, the CDR3 is TGTGCCAGCAGCTCAGGGGGGATGAACACTGAAGCTTTCTTT. The chain employs TRBV7-9 and TRBJ1-1; the match to TRBD1 covers 7 bases. Germline V gene data show CDR1 as SEHNR and CDR2 as FQNEAQ (reference sequence). V shed 4 bases and J 0 bases; nucleotides not matched to a gene: 2. This CDR3 is built from 14 residues.

The chain uses TRBV6-4 and TRBJ2-2; D may be TRBD1 (7 bases). Per the germline V gene, CDR1 is MRHNA and CDR2 is SNTAGT. V shed 6 bases and J shed 6 bases, with 14 bases lying between them. This CDR3 comprises 14 residues. Here the CDR3 DNA reads TGTGCCAGCAGCCCCGACAGGGAGGCCGGGGAGCTGTTTTTT. Its protein is CASSPDREAGELFF.

This chain connects TRBV18 to TRBJ2-7; 9 bases map to TRBD1. After removal of 0 bases from V and 2 bases from J, the junction contained 5 bases not matched to a gene. The CDR3 extends over 16 amino acids. The germline gives CDR1 KGHSH, CDR2 LQKENI. CDR3 bases: TGTGCCAGCTCACCACCCTCGGGGGACAGGGCCTACGAGCAGTACTTC. Translating gives CASSPPSGDRAYEQYF.

V gene TRBV2 combines with J gene TRBJ1-1; unclear D gene. V lost 5 bases to trimming and J lost 5 bases, with 3 bases between them. CDR1 is SNHLY, CDR2 FYNNEI, per germline. The CDR3 length is 10 residues. In DNA form, the CDR3 reads TGTGCCAGCAGTCGGACTGAAGCTTTCTTT. Its translation: CASSRTEAFF.

The J gene is TRBJ1-2, the V gene TRBV16; 8 bases map to TRBD1. Germline trimming cut 0 bases from V and 4 bases from J; bases unmatched to any gene: 7. Germline V gives CDR1 KGHSY, CDR2 FQNENV. The CDR3 is 16 amino acids. The CDR3 DNA reads as TGTGCCAGCAGCCAATCGGCTAAACAGGGGGGCTATGGCTACACCTTC. It specifies CASSQSAKQGGYGYTF.

The chain employs TRBV4-1 and TRBJ2-7; D perhaps matches TRBD1 (8 bases). The V and J ends lost 0 bases and 2 bases respectively, with 17 bases between them. The germline CDR1 and CDR2 sequences are MGHRA and YSYEKL. The CDR3 contains 17 residues. The CDR3 is CASSQDRSTGGAYEQYF. Written as DNA, the CDR3 is TGCGCCAGCAGCCAAGATAGGAGCACAGGGGGGGCCTACGAGCAGTACTTC.